A single sample is the source of the 26 T cell receptor beta chains below, sequenced in a study of T-cell reconstitution after alpha-beta-depleted transplantation in children listed by TCRdb under 2016. Read against the paper, the sample's treatment or condition label means: allogeneic hematopoietic cell transplantation with graft depleted of TCRalphabeta T cells and CD19 B cells. Receptor libraries were prepared by PCR. TCRdb lists the instrument as Illumina HiSeq 2500. TCR library preparation used molecular barcoding, with unique molecular identifiers applied to normalize quantification of the TCRbeta repertoire. The raw public data were reprocessed by TCRdb itself: fastp quality trimming at Q25, MiXCR clonotype calling, in-frame beta chains only. Entries that share a CDR3 protein sequence are merged under the most common genes and DNA. Counted in this sample were roughly 500,000 distinct CDR3 sequences; about 11% of them appeared once. Jointly, the top ten make up 2% to 2.5% of the sample.

The sample in question was PBMCs, obtained before TCRalphabeta/CD19-depleted stem cell transplant. Every receptor here comes from a child between 2 and 9 years old with inherited bone marrow failure, due to receive a stem cell transplant.

This clonotype was observed many times. The V gene is TRBV9, the J gene TRBJ1-5; D is uncertain. The V gene's germline CDR1 is SGDLS and CDR2 YYNGEE. CDR3 length: 16 amino acids. The V and J ends lost 4 bases and 0 bases respectively, with 14 bases between them. The CDR3 is CASSLGPDNSNQPQHF. The DNA for the CDR3 is TGTGCCAGCAGCCTAGGCCCGGATAATAGCAATCAGCCCCAGCATTTT. Based on the CDR3 plus reference TRBV9 and TRBJ1-5, the full variable domain is DSGVTQTPKHLITATGQRVTLRCSPRSGDLSVYWYQQSLDQGLQFLIQYYNGEERAKGNILERFSAQQFPDLHSELNLSSLELGDSALYFCASSLGPDNSNQPQHFGDGTRLSIL.

This clonotype showed up many times. The chain carries TRBV7-2 and TRBJ1-4; D not resolved. The CDR3 has 15 amino acids. Trimming shortened V by 3 bases and J by 0 bases, and 8 bases separated the two germline ends. Per the germline V gene, CDR1 is SGHTA and CDR2 is FQGNSA. CDR3 loop: CASSFGKSTNEKLFF. The CDR3 DNA reads TGTGCCAGCAGCTTCGGGAAATCAACTAATGAAAAACTGTTTTTT. Based on the CDR3 plus reference TRBV7-2 and TRBJ1-4, the full variable domain is GAGVSQSPSNKVTEKGKDVELRCDPISGHTALYWYRQSLGQGLEFLIYFQGNSAPDKSGLPSDRFSAERTGGSVSTLTIQRTQQEDSAVYLCASSFGKSTNEKLFFGSGTQLSVL.

The chain couples TRBV22-1 to TRBJ2-1. TRBV22-1 is assigned pseudogene status. The CDR3 has 10 residues. CDR3 loop: CPGPGNEQFF. Here the CDR3 DNA reads TGTCCCGGGCCTGGCAATGAGCAGTTCTTC.

In its sample, this clonotype was seen many times. The rearrangement joins TRBV6-2 or TRBV6-3 to TRBJ2-1; the D gene is possibly TRBD2 (5 bases). Germline-derived CDR1 and CDR2 are MNHEY and SVGEGT. This CDR3 has 14 residues. Deletions cut 4 bases from V and 6 bases from J, with 13 bases between. The DNA of the CDR3 is TGTGCCAGCAGTTCACCGGGGTGGGCCAATGAGCAGTTCTTC. Translating it yields CASSSPGWANEQFF.

Ten or more counts support this clonotype. The chain uses TRBV5-1 and TRBJ1-3; D ambiguous. V shed 0 bases and J shed 4 bases, with 11 bases lying between them. Germline CDR1 reads SGHRS; CDR2 reads YFSETQ. The CDR3 extends over 15 amino acids. CDR3 DNA: TGCGCCAGCAGCTTGGCCGACGGCTTGGGAAACACCATATATTTT. Residues: CASSLADGLGNTIYF.

Ten or more counts support this clonotype. The chain is built from TRBV20-1 and TRBJ2-3; perhaps TRBD2 as D (6 bases). The V end lost 6 bases, the J end lost 1 base, and 11 bases lay between the germline ends. The CDR3 covers 13 residues. Per germline, CDR1 DFQATT and CDR2 SNEGSKA (reference sequence). The CDR3 here is CSADPSGTDTQYF. The DNA for the CDR3 is TGCAGTGCGGATCCTAGCGGCACAGATACGCAGTATTTT.

The sample holds many counts of this clonotype. The chain couples TRBV9 to TRBJ2-7; TRBD1 matches 8 bases. CDR1 SGDLS and CDR2 YYNGEE come from the germline V gene. Trimming at V came to 3 bases and at J to 4 bases, leaving 9 bases not matched to a gene. The CDR3 has 15 residues. The CDR3 sequence: CASSAEGQGIYEQYF. The CDR3 DNA follows: TGTGCCAGCAGCGCAGAAGGACAGGGAATTTACGAGCAGTACTTC.

The sample holds many counts of this clonotype. The chain joins TRBV9 to TRBJ2-3; 11 bases align to TRBD2. This CDR3 is built from 17 residues. Trimming at V came to 7 bases and at J to 5 bases, leaving 15 bases not matched to a gene. Germline assignment: CDR1 SGDLS and CDR2 YYNGEE. CDR3 sequence reads: CASLPLAGGSLGDTQYF. DNA for the CDR3: TGTGCCAGCCTACCCCTAGCGGGAGGTTCCCTCGGAGATACGCAGTATTTT.

On this clonotype: The junction departs from the called germline gene at one end, perhaps through a read error. The chain has TRBV19 and TRBJ1-2, with a possible D match to TRBD1 (6 bases). The V gene's germline CDR1 is LNHDA and CDR2 SQIVND (reference sequence). This CDR3 is 14 amino acids long. The CDR3 here is CASSIRRGNSGYTF. CDR3 nucleotide sequence: TGTGCCAGTAGTATCCGCAGGGGAAACTCTGGCTACACCTTC.

Ten or more counts support this clonotype. The chain combines TRBV5-1 with TRBJ2-7, with D maybe TRBD2 (6 bases). Germline V gives CDR1 SGHRS, CDR2 YFSETQ. The CDR3 sequence is 14 residues long. With 0 bases removed from V and 8 bases from J, the gap between germline ends came to 15 bases. Here the CDR3 reads CASSLAKEGDKQYF. CDR3 coding DNA: TGCGCCAGCAGCTTGGCCAAGGAGGGAGATAAGCAGTACTTC.

In this sample, this clonotype turned up many times. The chain has TRBV3-1 and TRBJ2-3; maybe TRBD2 (5 bases). With 4 bases removed from V and 2 bases from J, the gap between germline ends came to 19 bases. Germline V lookup: CDR1 LGHDT, CDR2 YNNKEL (reference sequence). The CDR3 contains 17 residues. The CDR3 region has the DNA TGTGCCAGCAGCCCTAGAGGGCGGAGCCCTCCCACAGATACGCAGTATTTT. Its translation is CASSPRGRSPPTDTQYF.

This clonotype was counted many times. A clone one base away is much larger, so this may be a read error. V usage is TRBV7-2 and J usage is TRBJ2-1; D unresolved. The V and J ends lost 7 bases and 0 bases respectively, with 1 base between them. This CDR3 is 11 amino acids long. The V gene's germline CDR1 is SGHTA and CDR2 FQGNSA. The CDR3, as DNA: TGTGCCAGCACCTCCTACAATGAGCAGTTCTTC. Protein sequence: CASTSYNEQFF.

This clonotype was counted at least ten times. The J gene is TRBJ2-1, the V gene TRBV4-3; D is possibly TRBD2 (6 bases). The CDR3 spans 13 residues. Trimming stripped 4 bases from V and 6 bases from J, with 10 bases between. CDR1 and CDR2 from the germline V gene are LGHNA and YSLEER. The CDR3 sequence is CASSPGTVNEQFF. CDR3 coding DNA: TGCGCCAGCAGCCCAGGGACTGTCAATGAGCAGTTCTTC.

In its sample, this clonotype was seen many times. This rearrangement joins TRBV9 to TRBJ1-2; D is unclear. The CDR3 is made up of 15 amino acids. The V end lost 5 bases, the J end lost 0 bases, and 14 bases lay between the germline ends. Germline CDR1 is SGDLS and CDR2 is YYNGEE. The CDR3 sequence is CASSQGRTSNYGYTF. CDR3 nucleotide sequence: TGTGCCAGCAGTCAAGGACGGACGTCTAACTATGGCTACACCTTC.

This clonotype was counted many times. CDR3 residues: CSVQEGVRETQYF. Here the CDR3 DNA reads TGCAGCGTCCAAGAGGGGGTCCGAGAGACCCAGTACTTC. The rearrangement uses TRBV29-1 and TRBJ2-5, with a tentative D call TRBD1 (6 bases). There are 13 residues in the CDR3. CDR1 and CDR2 (germline): SQVTM, ANQGSEA. V lost 6 bases to trimming and J lost 4 bases, with 15 bases between them. Combining the CDR3 with reference TRBV29-1 and TRBJ2-5 gives the whole variable domain SAVISQKPSRDICQRGTSLTIQCQVDSQVTMMFWYRQQPGQSLTLIATANQGSEATYESGFVIDKFPISRPNLTFSTLTVSNMSPEDSSIYLCSVQEGVRETQYFGPGTRLLVL.

This clonotype was detected ten times or more. The rearrangement joins TRBV2 to TRBJ1-5; possibly TRBD1 for D (5 bases). Trimming stripped 7 bases from V and 4 bases from J, with 11 bases between. CDR3 length: 13 amino acids. The germline V gene encodes CDR1 SNHLY and CDR2 FYNNEI. CDR3 sequence reads: CASKGRQNQPQHF. CDR3 in DNA: TGTGCCAGCAAAGGGAGACAGAATCAGCCCCAGCATTTT.

There are a few counts of this clonotype. V is TRBV19 and J is TRBJ2-2; D is tentatively TRBD1 or TRBD2 (5 bases each). Germline V lookup: CDR1 LNHDA, CDR2 SQIVND (reference sequence). V shed 7 bases and J shed 4 bases, with 16 bases lying between them. CDR3 size: 15 residues. CDR3 nucleotides: TGTGCCAGTAAGGTCGGGACCCGCGGCACCGGGGAGCTGTTTTTT. Its protein is CASKVGTRGTGELFF.

This clonotype has at least ten counts. The rearrangement joins TRBV5-6 to TRBJ2-5; the D gene is possibly TRBD2 (5 bases). Trimming removed 3 bases at V and 3 bases at J, with 12 bases between. The CDR3 runs 14 residues. CDR1 is SGHDT, CDR2 YYEEEE, per germline. The CDR3 sequence: CASSSPGRKETQYF. The CDR3 region has the DNA TGTGCCAGCAGCTCCCCGGGGAGAAAAGAGACCCAGTACTTC.

This clonotype showed up many times. CDR3 sequence (DNA): TGTGCCAGCAGTGGGACAGGGGACTACGAGCAGTACTTC. Residues: CASSGTGDYEQYF. The chain links TRBV6-2 or TRBV6-3 to TRBJ2-7, with 10 bases matching TRBD1. This CDR3 comprises 13 residues. Germline V gene data show CDR1 as MNHEY and CDR2 as SVGEGT. After removal of 5 bases from V and 3 bases from J, the junction contained 1 base not matched to a gene.

This clonotype has only a few counts. The chain couples TRBV7-2 to TRBJ2-7, with TRBD2 identical over 11 bases. V gave up 5 bases and J gave up 3 bases; unmatched junction bases: 6. The CDR3 runs to 15 residues. The V gene's germline CDR1 is SGHTA and CDR2 FQGNSA. CDR3 loop: CASSRGTSGHYEQYF. The CDR3 nucleotides read TGTGCCAGCAGCCGCGGGACTAGCGGACACTACGAGCAGTACTTC.

The genes are TRBV4-2 and TRBJ2-2, with 12 positions matching TRBD2. Trimming cost V 0 bases and J 4 bases; bases outside gene matches: 9. The CDR3 is 19 amino acids. Germline CDR1 LGHNA, CDR2 YNFKEQ. In DNA form, the CDR3 reads TGTGCCAGCAGCCAAGACAACCCCTCTAGCGGGAGGGCCACCGGGGAGCTGTTTTTT. Its translation is CASSQDNPSSGRATGELFF.

This clonotype has at least ten counts. V is TRBV2 and J is TRBJ2-1; unclear D gene. Trimming removed 9 bases from V and 2 bases from J, with 14 bases in between. CDR1 SNHLY and CDR2 FYNNEI come from the germline V gene. The CDR3 consists of 14 residues. In DNA, the CDR3 is TGTGCCAGTGAGGCGGTGCCTACCTACAATGAGCAGTTCTTC. This codes for CASEAVPTYNEQFF.

This clonotype was counted ten times or more. The CDR3 coding sequence is TGTGCCAGCAGCCCCGCGACTAGCGGGAGTCCTTTCGGGGAGCTGTTTTTT. This codes for CASSPATSGSPFGELFF. The V call is TRBV3-1, the J call TRBJ2-2; the match to TRBD2 covers 12 bases. Trimming cost V 4 bases and J 7 bases; bases outside gene matches: 10. Germline lookup yields CDR1 LGHDT and CDR2 YNNKEL (reference sequence). The CDR3 consists of 17 residues.

On this clonotype: A much larger clone is a single base away; this may be a read error. This chain links TRBV20-1 with TRBJ2-4, with 14 bases matching TRBD2. This CDR3 contains 16 residues. V was pared by 8 bases and J by 5 bases, with 11 bases of the junction left unmatched. Germline V lookup: CDR1 DFQATT, CDR2 SNEGSKA (reference sequence). The CDR3 loop is CSTTRLAGGPQNIQYF. CDR3 DNA sequence: TGCAGTACTACTAGACTAGCGGGAGGGCCCCAAAACATTCAGTACTTC.

This clonotype has a handful of counts. In DNA form, the CDR3 reads TGTGCCATCCGAAATAATTACTCAAGCCAGCCCCAGCATTTT. It specifies CAIRNNYSSQPQHF. The rearrangement links TRBV10-3 to TRBJ1-5, with D unresolved. The length of the CDR3 is 14 residues. Trimming cost V 8 bases and J 7 bases, with 18 bases left between them. CDR1 and CDR2 (germline): ENHRY, SYGVKD.

This clonotype was counted ten times or more. One end of the junction varies from germline; a read error may be responsible. The chain recombines TRBV5-1 with TRBJ1-3; D gene ambiguous. The CDR3 contains 11 residues. Germline V gene data show CDR1 as SGHRS and CDR2 as YFSETQ. The CDR3 DNA reads TGCGCCAGCAGCAGAGGAAACATCATATATTTT. Translated, it gives CASSRGNIIYF.